The 2 T cell receptor beta chains in this list originate from one sample, sequenced in a study of metastatic and nonmetastatic thyroid tumors. Before thyroid surgery, none of the patients had received any treatment. Through MiXCR, TCRdb re-clonotyped the PCR reads. The sample lists some 20,000 clones, approximately 12% occurring once. The sequenced sample was blood. These receptors came from a male donor with papillary thyroid cancer or a benign thyroid nodule (not recorded which). Some clones in this sample may be carry-over from other donors' samples.

This clone appeared many times. This sequence may be a read error, since a much larger clone differs from it by one base. This sample includes further DNA sequences coding for the same CDR3. The chain carries TRBV27 and TRBJ2-1; possible D gene TRBD2, 5 bases. The CDR3 extends over 15 amino acids. In germline, CDR1 is MNHEY, CDR2 SMNVEV (reference sequence). V lost 6 bases to trimming and J lost 0 bases, with 12 bases between them. For the CDR3, the DNA is TGTGCCAGCAGCTACTCGGGGAGCTCCTACAATGAGCAGTTCTTC. Encoded protein: CASSYSGSSYNEQFF.

This clone has a count of ten or more. Different DNA sequences within this sample yield the same CDR3. The rearrangement uses TRBV4-1 and TRBJ2-1, with a tentative D call TRBD1 (6 bases). V was pared by 1 base and J by 3 bases, with 7 bases between. Germline CDR1 MGHRA, CDR2 YSYEKL. The length of the CDR3 is 14 residues. CDR3 amino acids: CASSQGTVYNEQFF. For the CDR3, the DNA is TGCGCCAGCAGCCAAGGGACAGTCTACAATGAGCAGTTCTTC.